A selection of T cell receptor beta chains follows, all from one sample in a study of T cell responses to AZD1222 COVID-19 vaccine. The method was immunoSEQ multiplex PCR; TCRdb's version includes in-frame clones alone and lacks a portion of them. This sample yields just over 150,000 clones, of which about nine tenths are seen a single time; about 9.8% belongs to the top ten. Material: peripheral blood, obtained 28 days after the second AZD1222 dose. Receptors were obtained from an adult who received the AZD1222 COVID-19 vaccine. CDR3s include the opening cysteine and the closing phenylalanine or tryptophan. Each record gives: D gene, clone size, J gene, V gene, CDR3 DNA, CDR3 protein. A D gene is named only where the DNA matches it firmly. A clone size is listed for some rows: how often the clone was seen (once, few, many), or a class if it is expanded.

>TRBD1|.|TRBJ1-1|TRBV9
TGTGCCAGCAGCCCCACAGGGGGGAACACTGAAGCTTTCTTT
CASSPTGGNTEAFF
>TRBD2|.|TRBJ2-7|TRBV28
TGTGCCAGCAGTTCACCGGGACTAGCGGTTGGGGAGCAGTACTTC
CASSSPGLAVGEQYF
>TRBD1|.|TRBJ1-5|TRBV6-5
TGTGCCAGCAGTTACTCGACAGGGGGAGGGCAGCCCCAGCATTTT
CASSYSTGGGQPQHF
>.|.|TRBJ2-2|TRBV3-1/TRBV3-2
TGTGCCAGCAGCCGAAGTGGGGGCACCGGGGAGCTGTTTTTT
CASSRSGGTGELFF
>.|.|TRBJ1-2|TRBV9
TGTGCCAGCAGCTCCCGCAACCCTCTTACCCGGCACGGCTACACCTTC
CASSSRNPLTRHGYTF
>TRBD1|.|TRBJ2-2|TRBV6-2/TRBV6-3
TGTGCCAGCAGTGACAGGGGTGGGAGGAACACCGGGGAGCTGTTTTTT
CASSDRGGRNTGELFF
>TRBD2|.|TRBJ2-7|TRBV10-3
TGTGCCATCAGTGTTTCGCTAGCGGGGGCTTACGAGCAGTACTTC
CAISVSLAGAYEQYF
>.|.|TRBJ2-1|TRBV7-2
TGTGCCAGCAGCTTTTTAAGAGGGGGAGATGAGCAGTTCTTC
CASSFLRGGDEQFF
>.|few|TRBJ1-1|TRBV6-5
TGTGCCAGCAGGGGGAGGGTTCTGAACACTGAAGCTTTCTTT
CASRGRVLNTEAFF
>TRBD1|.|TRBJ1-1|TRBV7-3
TGTGCCAGCAGCTCCCAGGGGGCGAGGACTGAAGCTTTCTTT
CASSSQGARTEAFF
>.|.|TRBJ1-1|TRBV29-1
TGCAGCGTTCAGCAAAACACTGAAGCTTTCTTT
CSVQQNTEAFF
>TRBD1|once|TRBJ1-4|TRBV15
TGTGCCACCAGCAGGTCTTGGACAGGGAATGAAAAACTGTTTTTT
CATSRSWTGNEKLFF
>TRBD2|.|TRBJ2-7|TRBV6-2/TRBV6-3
TGTGCCAGCAGTTACAGGGCTAGCGGGAGCTACGAGCAGTACTTC
CASSYRASGSYEQYF
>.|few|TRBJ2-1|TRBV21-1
TGTGCCAGGAGAGAGCATGAGCAGTTCTTC
CARREHEQFF
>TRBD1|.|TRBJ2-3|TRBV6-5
TGTGCCAGCTCTCTCGGGGACAGGGACCCAGATACGCAGTATTTT
CASSLGDRDPDTQYF
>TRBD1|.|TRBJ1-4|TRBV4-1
TGCGCCAGCAGCCAGGGACAGGGGGTAGTTAATGAAAAACTGTTTTTT
CASSQGQGVVNEKLFF
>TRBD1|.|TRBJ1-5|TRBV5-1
TGCGCCAGCAGCTTGGGACAGGGGGATCAGCCCCAGCATTTT
CASSLGQGDQPQHF
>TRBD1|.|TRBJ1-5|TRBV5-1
TGCGCCAGCAGCCCCGAGGGACAGATAAATCAGCCCCAGCATTTT
CASSPEGQINQPQHF
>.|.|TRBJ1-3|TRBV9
TGTGCCAGCAGCCCGGCTTTTGGAAACACCATATATTTT
CASSPAFGNTIYF
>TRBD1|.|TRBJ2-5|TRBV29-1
TGCAGCGTCAACAGGGGCCAAGAGACCCAGTACTTC
CSVNRGQETQYF
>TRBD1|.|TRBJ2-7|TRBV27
TGTGCCAGCGGTAAGGGACAGCCCTACGAGCAGTACTTC
CASGKGQPYEQYF
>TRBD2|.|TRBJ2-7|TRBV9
TGTGCCAGCAGCGTAGGGCTAGCGGGAGTCCACGAGCAGTACTTC
CASSVGLAGVHEQYF
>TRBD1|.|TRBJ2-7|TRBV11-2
TGTGCCAGCAGCCAATCAGGACAGGCCCCCGAGCAGTACTTC
CASSQSGQAPEQYF